This T cell receptor (beta chain) was captured in a study of CD8 T cells in ankylosing spondylitis. The study's findings and limits: Fewer than ten highly homologous variants made up a TCR beta motif that seemed to typify ankylosing spondylitis blood.

Trimming stripped 6 bases from V and 2 bases from J, with 19 bases between. The germline gives CDR1 ENHRY, CDR2 SYGVKD. The CDR3 is 16 residues long. With respect to this clonotype: What it binds is not known.

For TCR beta, libraries came from quantitative 5'-RACE with molecular barcodes. One entry per CDR3 protein, called by TCRdb with MiXCR from the 5' RACE reads. The sample includes approximately 240,000 distinct CDR3 sequences, roughly 10% of them seen just once. J is TRBJ1-2 and V is TRBV10-3; D might be TRBD1 (5 bases). The TCR originated in a male donor with ankylosing spondylitis or in good health (not recorded which). Sequencing input: blood, either unsorted or a sorted T cell fraction (not recorded which). For the CDR3, the DNA is TGTGCCATCAGCCCGTACGGGGCAGCCACCAACTATGGCTACACCTTC. Translating gives CAISPYGAATNYGYTF.